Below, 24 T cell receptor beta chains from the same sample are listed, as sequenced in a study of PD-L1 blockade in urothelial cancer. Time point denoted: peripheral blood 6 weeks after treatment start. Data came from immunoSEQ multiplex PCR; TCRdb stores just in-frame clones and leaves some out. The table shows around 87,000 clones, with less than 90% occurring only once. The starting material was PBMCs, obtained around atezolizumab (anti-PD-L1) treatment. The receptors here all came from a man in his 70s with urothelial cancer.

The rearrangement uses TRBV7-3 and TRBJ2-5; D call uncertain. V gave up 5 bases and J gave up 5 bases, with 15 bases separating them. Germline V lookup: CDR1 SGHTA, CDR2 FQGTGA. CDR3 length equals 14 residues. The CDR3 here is CASSPHPSSETQYF. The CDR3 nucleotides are TGTGCCAGCAGCCCCCATCCCAGTTCGGAGACCCAGTACTTC.

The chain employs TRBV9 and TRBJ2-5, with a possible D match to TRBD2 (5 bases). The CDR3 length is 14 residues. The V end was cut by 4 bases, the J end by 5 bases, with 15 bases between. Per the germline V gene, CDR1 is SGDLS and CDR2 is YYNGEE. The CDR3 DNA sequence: TGTGCCAGCAGCAAAGACCCCCGCGGGGAGACCCAGTACTTC. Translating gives CASSKDPRGETQYF. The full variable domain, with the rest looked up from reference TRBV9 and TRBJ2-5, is DSGVTQTPKHLITATGQRVTLRCSPRSGDLSVYWYQQSLDQGLQFLIQYYNGEERAKGNILERFSAQQFPDLHSELNLSSLELGDSALYFCASSKDPRGETQYFGPGTRLLVL.

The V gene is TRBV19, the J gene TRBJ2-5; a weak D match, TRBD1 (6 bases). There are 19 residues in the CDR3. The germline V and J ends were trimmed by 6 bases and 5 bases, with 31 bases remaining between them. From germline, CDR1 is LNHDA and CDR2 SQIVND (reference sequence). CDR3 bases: TGTGCCAGTAGACGCAAGGCTGCCTCGACAGGCCGGTGGGGGGAGACCCAGTACTTC. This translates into CASRRKAASTGRWGETQYF.

CDR3 nucleotide sequence: TGTGCCAGCAGCTTAGACTCGTGGGGGCTCTACAATGAGCAGTTCTTC. This gives the protein CASSLDSWGLYNEQFF. The chain couples TRBV11-2 to TRBJ2-1, with a tentative D call TRBD1 (6 bases). The CDR3 sequence is 16 residues long. With 0 bases removed from V and 3 bases from J, the gap between germline ends came to 12 bases. Germline lookup yields CDR1 SGHAT and CDR2 FQNNGV.

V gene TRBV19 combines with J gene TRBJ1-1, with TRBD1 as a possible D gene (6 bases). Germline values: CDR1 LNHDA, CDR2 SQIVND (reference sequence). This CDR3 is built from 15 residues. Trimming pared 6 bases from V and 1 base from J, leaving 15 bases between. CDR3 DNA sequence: TGTGCCAGTAGCAATTGGGGAGGGGGGAACACTGAAGCTTTCTTT. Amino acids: CASSNWGGGNTEAFF.

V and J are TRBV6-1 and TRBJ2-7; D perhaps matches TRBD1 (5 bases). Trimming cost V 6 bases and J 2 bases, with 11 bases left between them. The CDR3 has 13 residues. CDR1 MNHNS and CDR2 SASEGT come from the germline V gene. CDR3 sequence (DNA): TGTGCCAGCAGGGAGACAGCAACCTACGAGCAGTACTTC. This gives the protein CASRETATYEQYF.

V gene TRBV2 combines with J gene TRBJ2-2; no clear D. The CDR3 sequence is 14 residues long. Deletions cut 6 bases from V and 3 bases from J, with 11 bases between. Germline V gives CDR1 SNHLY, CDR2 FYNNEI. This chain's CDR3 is CASRNAVDTGELFF. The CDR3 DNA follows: TGTGCCAGCAGAAATGCGGTAGACACCGGGGAGCTGTTTTTT.

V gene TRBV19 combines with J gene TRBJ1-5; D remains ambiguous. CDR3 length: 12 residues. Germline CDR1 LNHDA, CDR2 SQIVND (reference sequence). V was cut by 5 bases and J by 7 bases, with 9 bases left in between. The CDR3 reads CASSAPVQPQHF. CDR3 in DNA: TGTGCCAGTAGTGCACCGGTGCAGCCCCAGCATTTT.

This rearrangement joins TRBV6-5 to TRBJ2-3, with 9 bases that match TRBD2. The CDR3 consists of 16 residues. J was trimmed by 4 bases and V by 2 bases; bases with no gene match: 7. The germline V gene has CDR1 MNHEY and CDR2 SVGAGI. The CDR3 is CASSYLAGNEADTQYF. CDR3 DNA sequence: TGTGCCAGCAGTTACCTAGCGGGAAACGAGGCAGATACGCAGTATTTT.

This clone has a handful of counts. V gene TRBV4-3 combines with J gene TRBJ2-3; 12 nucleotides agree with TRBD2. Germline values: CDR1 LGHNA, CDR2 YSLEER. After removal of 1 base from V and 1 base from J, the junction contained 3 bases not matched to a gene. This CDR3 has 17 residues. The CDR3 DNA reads TGCGCCAGCAGCCAAGGCCGACTAGCGGGAGGCACAGATACGCAGTATTTT. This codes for CASSQGRLAGGTDTQYF.

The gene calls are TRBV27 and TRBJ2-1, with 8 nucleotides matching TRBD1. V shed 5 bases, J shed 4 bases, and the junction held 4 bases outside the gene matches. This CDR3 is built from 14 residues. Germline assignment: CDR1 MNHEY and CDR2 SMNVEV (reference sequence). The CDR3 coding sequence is TGTGCCAGCAGTGCGGACAGGGCTTACAATGAGCAGTTCTTC. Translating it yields CASSADRAYNEQFF.

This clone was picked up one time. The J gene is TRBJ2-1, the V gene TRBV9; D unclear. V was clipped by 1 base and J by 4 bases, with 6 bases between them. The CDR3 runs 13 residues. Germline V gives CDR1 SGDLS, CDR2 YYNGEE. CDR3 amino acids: CASSVTQYNEQFF. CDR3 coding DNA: TGTGCCAGCAGCGTAACACAGTACAATGAGCAGTTCTTC.

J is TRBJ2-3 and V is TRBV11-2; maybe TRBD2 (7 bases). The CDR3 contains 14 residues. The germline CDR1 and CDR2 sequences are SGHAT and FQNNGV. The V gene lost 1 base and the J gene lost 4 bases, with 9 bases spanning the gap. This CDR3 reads CASSLGGGPDTQYF. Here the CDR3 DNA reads TGTGCCAGCAGCTTAGGGGGGGGCCCAGATACGCAGTATTTT.

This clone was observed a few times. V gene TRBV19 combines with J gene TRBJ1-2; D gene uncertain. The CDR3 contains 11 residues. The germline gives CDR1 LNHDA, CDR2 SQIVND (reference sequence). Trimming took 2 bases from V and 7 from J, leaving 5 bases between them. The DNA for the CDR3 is TGTGCCAGTAGTATACTAGGTGGCTACACCTTC. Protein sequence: CASSILGGYTF.

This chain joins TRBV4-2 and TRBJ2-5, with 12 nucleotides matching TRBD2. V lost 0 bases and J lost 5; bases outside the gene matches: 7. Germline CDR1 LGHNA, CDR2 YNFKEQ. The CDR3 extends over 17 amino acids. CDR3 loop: CASSQEALAGGGETQYF. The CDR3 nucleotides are TGTGCCAGCAGCCAAGAGGCACTAGCGGGAGGCGGGGAGACCCAGTACTTC.

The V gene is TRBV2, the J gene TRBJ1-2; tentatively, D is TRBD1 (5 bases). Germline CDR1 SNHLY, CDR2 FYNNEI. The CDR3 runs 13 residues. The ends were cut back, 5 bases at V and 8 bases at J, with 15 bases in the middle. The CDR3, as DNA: TGTGCCAGCAGTTTCCGGGGGAGGGGCGGCTACACCTTC. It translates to CASSFRGRGGYTF.

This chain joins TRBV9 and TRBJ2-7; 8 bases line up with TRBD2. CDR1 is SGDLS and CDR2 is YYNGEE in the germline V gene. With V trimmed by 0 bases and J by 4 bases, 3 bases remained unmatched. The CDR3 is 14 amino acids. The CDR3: CASSVGQREYEQYF. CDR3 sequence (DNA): TGTGCCAGCAGCGTAGGCCAGCGGGAGTACGAGCAGTACTTC.

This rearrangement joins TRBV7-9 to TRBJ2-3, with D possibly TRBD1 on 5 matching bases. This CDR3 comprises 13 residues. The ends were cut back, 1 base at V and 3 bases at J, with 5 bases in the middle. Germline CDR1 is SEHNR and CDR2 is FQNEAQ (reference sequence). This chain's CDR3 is CASSLGQTDTQYF. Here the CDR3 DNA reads TGTGCCAGCAGCTTAGGACAGACAGATACGCAGTATTTT. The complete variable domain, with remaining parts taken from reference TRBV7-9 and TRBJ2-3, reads DTGVSQNPRHKITKRGQNVTFRCDPISEHNRLYWYRQTLGQGPEFLTYFQNEAQLEKSRLLSDRFSAERPKGSFSTLEIQRTEQGDSAMYLCASSLGQTDTQYFGPGTRLTVL.

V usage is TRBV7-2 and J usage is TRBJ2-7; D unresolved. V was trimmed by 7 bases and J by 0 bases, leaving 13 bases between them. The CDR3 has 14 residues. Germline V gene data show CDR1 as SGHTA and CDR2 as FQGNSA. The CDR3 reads CASKPLPTSYEQYF. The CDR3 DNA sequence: TGTGCCAGCAAGCCCTTGCCTACCTCCTACGAGCAGTACTTC.

CDR3 residues: CASSLVHHTEAFF. In DNA form, the CDR3 reads TGTGCCAGCAGCTTGGTACACCACACTGAAGCTTTCTTT. The chain couples TRBV5-5 to TRBJ1-1; D remains unclear. The V gene's germline CDR1 is SGHKS and CDR2 YYEKEE (reference sequence). V was shortened by 0 bases and J by 3 bases, with 6 bases between the two germline ends. The CDR3 contains 13 residues.

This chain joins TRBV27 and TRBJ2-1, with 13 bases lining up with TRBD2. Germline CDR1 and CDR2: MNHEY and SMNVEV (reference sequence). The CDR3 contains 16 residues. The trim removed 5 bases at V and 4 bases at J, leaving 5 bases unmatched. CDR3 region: CASSPGLAGNYNEQFF. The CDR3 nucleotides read TGTGCCAGCAGTCCGGGACTAGCGGGGAATTACAATGAGCAGTTCTTC.

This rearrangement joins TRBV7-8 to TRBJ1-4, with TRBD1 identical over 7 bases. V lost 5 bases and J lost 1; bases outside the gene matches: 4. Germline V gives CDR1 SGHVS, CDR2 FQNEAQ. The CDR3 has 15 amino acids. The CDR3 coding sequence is TGTGCCAGCAGCCCCCGACAGGGAACTAATGAAAAACTGTTTTTT. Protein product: CASSPRQGTNEKLFF.

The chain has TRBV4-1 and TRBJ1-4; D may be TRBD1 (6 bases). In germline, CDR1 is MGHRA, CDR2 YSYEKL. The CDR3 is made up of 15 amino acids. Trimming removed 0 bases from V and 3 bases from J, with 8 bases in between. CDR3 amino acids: CASSQDEGANEKLFF. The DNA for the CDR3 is TGCGCCAGCAGCCAAGACGAGGGGGCTAATGAAAAACTGTTTTTT.

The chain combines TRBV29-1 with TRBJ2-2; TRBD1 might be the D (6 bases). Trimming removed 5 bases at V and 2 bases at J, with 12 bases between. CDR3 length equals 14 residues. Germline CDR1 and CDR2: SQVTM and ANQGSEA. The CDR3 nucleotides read TGCAGCGTTCCCCACAGGGTAAACACCGGGGAGCTGTTTTTT. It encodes CSVPHRVNTGELFF.